Listed below are T cell receptor beta chains from one sample, sequenced in a study of technical replicates of blood from a few donors. Libraries were prepared by immunoSEQ multiplex PCR; TCRdb keeps only in-frame clonotypes and omits some of them. The sample has 30,000 to 40,000 clones; more than 80% are singletons. Specimen: PBMCs. The source is a human donor in good health. Some clones in this sample may be carry-over from other donors' samples. Both conserved end residues are part of each CDR3. Each record gives: J gene, V gene, D gene, clone size, CDR3 protein, CDR3 DNA. The D gene is left open where the match is weak. Clone size is stated in some rows and not others, as once, few, many or a class when expanded.

J gene: TRBJ1-5; V gene: TRBV6-5; D gene: -; clone size: -; CDR3 protein: CASSRGTDNQPQHF; CDR3 DNA: TGTGCCAGCAGTCGCGGGACGGATAATCAGCCCCAGCATTTT
J gene: TRBJ1-1; V gene: TRBV30; D gene: -; clone size: -; CDR3 protein: CAWIPGTPNTEAFF; CDR3 DNA: TGTGCCTGGATTCCAGGGACTCCGAACACTGAAGCTTTCTTT
J gene: TRBJ2-3; V gene: TRBV18; D gene: TRBD2; clone size: -; CDR3 protein: CASSPSTSGLDTQYF; CDR3 DNA: TGTGCCAGCTCACCTTCGACTAGCGGCCTAGATACGCAGTATTTT
J gene: TRBJ1-2; V gene: TRBV2; D gene: TRBD1; clone size: once; CDR3 protein: CASSEFFPDRGHGYTF; CDR3 DNA: TGTGCCAGCAGTGAATTCTTCCCCGACAGGGGTCATGGCTACACCTTC
J gene: TRBJ1-4; V gene: TRBV29-1; D gene: -; clone size: -; CDR3 protein: CSVEVSGMANEKLFF; CDR3 DNA: TGCAGCGTTGAAGTGTCCGGGATGGCTAATGAAAAACTGTTTTTT
J gene: TRBJ1-6; V gene: TRBV5-1; D gene: -; clone size: -; CDR3 protein: CASSVMTDNSPLHF; CDR3 DNA: TGCGCCAGCAGCGTTATGACTGATAATTCACCCCTCCACTTT
J gene: TRBJ2-2; V gene: TRBV29-1; D gene: -; clone size: -; CDR3 protein: CSVDSTGELFF; CDR3 DNA: TGCAGCGTTGATAGCACCGGGGAGCTGTTTTTT
J gene: TRBJ2-1; V gene: TRBV10-2; D gene: -; clone size: -; CDR3 protein: CASGLNYNEQFF; CDR3 DNA: TGCGCCAGCGGACTGAACTACAATGAGCAGTTCTTC
J gene: TRBJ2-1; V gene: TRBV30; D gene: TRBD2; clone size: -; CDR3 protein: CAWSWGGNEQFF; CDR3 DNA: TGTGCCTGGAGCTGGGGGGGAAATGAGCAGTTCTTC
J gene: TRBJ2-5; V gene: TRBV7-8; D gene: -; clone size: few; CDR3 protein: CASSPIADLKETQYF; CDR3 DNA: TGTGCCAGCAGCCCTATAGCGGACCTTAAAGAGACCCAGTACTTC
J gene: TRBJ2-5; V gene: TRBV30; D gene: -; clone size: -; CDR3 protein: CAWAPRMQETQYF; CDR3 DNA: TGTGCCTGGGCTCCGCGGATGCAAGAGACCCAGTACTTC
J gene: TRBJ1-2; V gene: TRBV7-9; D gene: TRBD1; clone size: -; CDR3 protein: CASSSRTGLFHVRTF; CDR3 DNA: TGTGCCAGCAGCTCAAGGACAGGACTCTTTCACGTTCGGACCTTC
J gene: TRBJ2-4; V gene: TRBV27; D gene: -; clone size: few; CDR3 protein: CASSFLGENIQYF; CDR3 DNA: TGTGCCAGCAGTTTTTTGGGAGAAAACATTCAGTACTTC
J gene: TRBJ1-5; V gene: TRBV19; D gene: -; clone size: -; CDR3 protein: CASSIIGNQPQHF; CDR3 DNA: TGTGCCAGTAGTATAATCGGGAATCAGCCCCAGCATTTT
J gene: TRBJ2-6; V gene: TRBV7-9; D gene: -; clone size: -; CDR3 protein: CASSFPSVPGANVLTF; CDR3 DNA: TGTGCCAGCAGCTTCCCGTCGGTCCCTGGGGCCAACGTCCTGACTTTC
J gene: TRBJ2-5; V gene: TRBV9; D gene: TRBD1; clone size: -; CDR3 protein: CASSVGDRVETQYF; CDR3 DNA: TGTGCCAGCAGCGTAGGGGACAGGGTAGAGACCCAGTACTTC
J gene: TRBJ1-1; V gene: TRBV29-1; D gene: -; clone size: -; CDR3 protein: CSVEWADYMNTEAFF; CDR3 DNA: TGCAGCGTTGAATGGGCAGACTATATGAACACTGAAGCTTTCTTT
J gene: TRBJ1-6; V gene: TRBV6-1; D gene: -; clone size: -; CDR3 protein: CASSGARRSQTPLHF; CDR3 DNA: TGTGCCAGCAGTGGGGCACGGCGTAGTCAAACACCCCTCCACTTT
J gene: TRBJ2-7; V gene: TRBV7-2; D gene: TRBD1; clone size: -; CDR3 protein: CASSFYRGLVPTYEQYF; CDR3 DNA: TGTGCCAGCAGCTTCTACAGGGGTCTGGTCCCGACCTACGAGCAGTACTTC
J gene: TRBJ1-5; V gene: TRBV2; D gene: -; clone size: -; CDR3 protein: CASSGLGNIINQPQHF; CDR3 DNA: TGTGCCAGCAGTGGTCTTGGCAATATCATCAACCAGCCCCAGCATTTT
J gene: TRBJ1-5; V gene: TRBV7-9; D gene: -; clone size: few; CDR3 protein: CASSTGQPNQPQHF; CDR3 DNA: TGTGCCAGCAGCACCGGACAGCCAAATCAGCCCCAGCATTTT
J gene: TRBJ2-5; V gene: TRBV4-2; D gene: -; clone size: -; CDR3 protein: CASSQQGNQETQYF; CDR3 DNA: TGTGCCAGCAGCCAGCAGGGGAACCAAGAGACCCAGTACTTC